What follows are 8 T cell receptor beta chains derived from one specimen sequenced in a study of cytomegalovirus exposure and HLA in healthy donors. The primer mix had 60 Vbeta and 13 Jbeta primers. TCRdb keeps only in-frame clones here, not all; method: immunoSEQ multiplex PCR. The sample carries under 90,000 clones, just under 90% recorded once. The sequencing sample was made of PBMCs. The receptors come from a man younger than 35 in good health and CMV-seronegative.

Here the CDR3 DNA reads TGTGCCAGCAGCTATACAGGGGGGAGAGAGACCCAGTACTTC. It translates to CASSYTGGRETQYF. V and J are TRBV28 and TRBJ2-5; TRBD1 agrees at 8 bases. V was clipped by 6 bases and J by 4 bases; unmatched bases: 7. CDR3 length equals 14 residues. Germline assignment: CDR1 MDHEN and CDR2 SYDVKM.

This chain joins TRBV19 and TRBJ2-7; 8 positions match TRBD1. Germline trimming cut 3 bases from V and 1 base from J; bases unmatched to any gene: 2. The CDR3 totals 14 residues. Germline-derived CDR1 and CDR2 are LNHDA and SQIVND (reference sequence). CDR3 loop: CASSIRGPSYEQYF. The DNA for the CDR3 is TGTGCCAGTAGTATCAGGGGGCCGTCCTACGAGCAGTACTTC.

This clone showed up just once. The gene calls are TRBV5-4 and TRBJ2-5; 9 positions match TRBD2. The CDR3 spans 15 residues. Trimming at V came to 0 bases and at J to 5 bases, leaving 5 bases not matched to a gene. CDR1 SGHNT and CDR2 YYREEE come from the germline V gene (reference sequence). The CDR3 sequence: CASSLEGGRVETQYF. DNA for the CDR3: TGTGCCAGCAGCTTGGAAGGCGGGAGGGTGGAGACCCAGTACTTC.

A few counts support this clone. The V gene is TRBV28, the J gene TRBJ2-1; maybe TRBD1 (5 bases). This CDR3 region has 14 residues. Germline loops: CDR1 MDHEN, CDR2 SYDVKM. Deletions cut 6 bases from V and 8 bases from J, with 17 bases between. The DNA for the CDR3 is TGTGCCAGCAGCATTCGACAGCCGACCGATGAGCAGTTCTTC. Protein: CASSIRQPTDEQFF.

This clone came up once. This chain uses TRBV9 with TRBJ1-1, with a tentative D call TRBD1 (5 bases). This CDR3 is built from 15 residues. Trimming took off 2 bases at V and 3 bases at J, with 14 bases between the two ends. The germline V gene encodes CDR1 SGDLS and CDR2 YYNGEE. CDR3 nucleotide sequence: TGTGCCAGCAGCGTTATGGGGGACTACGACACTGAAGCTTTCTTT. This translates into CASSVMGDYDTEAFF. The whole variable domain, remainder taken from reference TRBV9 and TRBJ1-1, is DSGVTQTPKHLITATGQRVTLRCSPRSGDLSVYWYQQSLDQGLQFLIQYYNGEERAKGNILERFSAQQFPDLHSELNLSSLELGDSALYFCASSVMGDYDTEAFFGQGTRLTVV.

The rearrangement joins TRBV18 to TRBJ2-1; D is unresolved. This CDR3 spans 12 amino acids. The germline gives CDR1 KGHSH, CDR2 LQKENI. Deletions cut 0 bases from V and 10 bases from J, with 7 bases between. CDR3 in DNA: TGTGCCAGCTCACCACCTTTCCAAGAGCAGTTCTTC. Its translation: CASSPPFQEQFF. Filled out from reference TRBV18 and TRBJ2-1, the complete variable domain reads NAGVMQNPRHLVRRRGQEARLRCSPMKGHSHVYWYRQLPEEGLKFMVYLQKENIIDESGMPKERFSAEFPKEGPSILRIQQVVRGDSAAYFCASSPPFQEQFFGPGTRLTVL.

The chain carries TRBV29-1 and TRBJ1-2; 7 bases match TRBD1. After removal of 2 bases from V and 4 bases from J, the junction contained 4 bases not matched to a gene. This CDR3 has 13 residues. The germline CDR1 and CDR2 sequences are SQVTM and ANQGSEA. CDR3 in DNA: TGCAGCGTTGAAAAGGACAGGCTCTATGGCTACACCTTC. Amino acids: CSVEKDRLYGYTF. Using reference TRBV29-1 and TRBJ1-2 for the parts outside the CDR3, the full variable domain is SAVISQKPSRDICQRGTSLTIQCQVDSQVTMMFWYRQQPGQSLTLIATANQGSEATYESGFVIDKFPISRPNLTFSTLTVSNMSPEDSSIYLCSVEKDRLYGYTFGSGTRLTVV.

The chain joins TRBV7-9 to TRBJ1-1, with a possible D match to TRBD1 (6 bases). CDR3 length: 14 residues. Germline V gene sequence: CDR1 SEHNR, CDR2 FQNEAQ (reference sequence). The ends were cut back, 5 bases at V and 4 bases at J, with 14 bases in the middle. The CDR3 DNA is TGTGCCAGCAGCACTCAGGGGCGGACCACTGAAGCTTTCTTT. As protein: CASSTQGRTTEAFF. The variable domain in full, with the rest retrieved from reference TRBV7-9 and TRBJ1-1, is DTGVSQNPRHKITKRGQNVTFRCDPISEHNRLYWYRQTLGQGPEFLTYFQNEAQLEKSRLLSDRFSAERPKGSFSTLEIQRTEQGDSAMYLCASSTQGRTTEAFFGQGTRLTVV.